The 18 T cell receptor beta chains below were found in one sample sequenced in a study of shared clonotypes between healthy human individuals. Clones were read by immunoSEQ multiplex PCR, and TCRdb kept only the in-frame ones, dropping some. Counted here are approximately 1,000,000 clones, about 72% occurring once; the ten biggest clones make up 0.89%. Source material: memory CD4+ T cells from PBMCs. Noted subset: CD45RA-negative fraction. The receptors stem from a man between 18 and 29 years old in good health. Some clones in this sample may be carry-over from other donors' samples.

The rearrangement joins TRBV19 to TRBJ1-5; D gene ambiguous. Germline V gene data show CDR1 as LNHDA and CDR2 as SQIVND (reference sequence). This CDR3 comprises 14 residues. V gave up 6 bases and J gave up 2 bases, with 11 bases separating them. The CDR3 sequence is CASSLRGGNQPQHF. DNA for the CDR3: TGTGCCAGTAGCTTACGGGGTGGCAATCAGCCCCAGCATTTT.

V gene TRBV5-1 combines with J gene TRBJ2-5; a possible D gene is TRBD2 (5 bases). V lost 4 bases to trimming and J lost 2 bases, with 18 bases between them. Germline CDR1 reads SGHRS; CDR2 reads YFSETQ. CDR3 length equals 16 residues. The CDR3, as DNA: TGCGCCAGCAGCCGAGGGCTAGCCTCCCGTCAAGAGACCCAGTACTTC. Protein sequence: CASSRGLASRQETQYF.

The chain has TRBV15 and TRBJ1-1, with TRBD1 matching 9 bases. V gave up 1 base and J gave up 7 bases; unmatched junction bases: 7. Germline V gives CDR1 LNHNV, CDR2 YYDKDF (reference sequence). The CDR3 contains 15 residues. CDR3 nucleotide sequence: TGTGCCACCAGCAGAGGCGGGACAGGGAGAGGTGAAGCTTTCTTT. It codes for CATSRGGTGRGEAFF.

The chain has TRBV20-1 and TRBJ1-1; D unresolved. CDR1 is DFQATT and CDR2 is SNEGSKA in the germline V gene (reference sequence). V lost 6 bases and J 6 bases, leaving 11 bases between the germline ends. The CDR3 length is 11 residues. For the CDR3, the DNA is TGCAGTGCCCGTGCGGTATCTGAAGCTTTCTTT. Residues: CSARAVSEAFF.

This chain uses TRBV25-1 with TRBJ1-1; D not resolved. Per the germline V gene, CDR1 is MGHDK and CDR2 is SYGVNS. The V end lost 2 bases, the J end lost 0 bases, and 7 bases lay between the germline ends. This CDR3 is 14 amino acids long. CDR3 in amino acids: CASSERQMNTEAFF. In DNA, the CDR3 is TGTGCCAGCAGTGAAAGGCAGATGAACACTGAAGCTTTCTTT.

The chain is built from TRBV4-2 and TRBJ2-1; the D is unclear. The CDR3 totals 13 residues. V was trimmed by 0 bases and J by 12 bases, leaving 12 bases between them. Germline V CDR1 and CDR2: LGHNA, YNFKEQ. The CDR3 coding sequence is TGTGCCAGCAGCCAAGAATCAGGTGTGGGGCAGTTCTTC. Residues: CASSQESGVGQFF.

The chain is built from TRBV7-6 and TRBJ2-6; D is ambiguous. CDR1 is SGHVS, CDR2 FNYEAQ, per germline. The CDR3 is 15 residues long. Trimming removed 5 bases at V and 0 bases at J, with 8 bases between. For the CDR3, the DNA is TGTGCCAGCAGCCCCCAGAGCTCTGGGGCCAACGTCCTGACTTTC. Amino acids: CASSPQSSGANVLTF.

The chain recombines TRBV28 with TRBJ1-5; the D gene is possibly TRBD1 (5 bases). This CDR3 contains 16 residues. Germline CDR1 MDHEN, CDR2 SYDVKM. Trimming shortened V by 9 bases and J by 2 bases, and 20 bases separated the two germline ends. CDR3 nucleotide sequence: TGTGCCAGTGTTGCCCGGGGCTCGCGACGCAATCAGCCCCAGCATTTT. Translation gives CASVARGSRRNQPQHF.

The chain couples TRBV7-2 to TRBJ2-3, with D unclear. The CDR3 contains 14 residues. Germline lookup yields CDR1 SGHTA and CDR2 FQGNSA. Trimming shortened V by 0 bases and J by 8 bases, and 12 bases separated the two germline ends. CDR3 sequence: CASSLARATITQYF. DNA for the CDR3: TGTGCCAGCAGCTTAGCTCGAGCCACTATTACGCAGTATTTT.

CDR3 residues: CAAARGGVNTQYF. CDR3 in DNA: TGTGCAGCAGCCAGAGGAGGAGTAAATACGCAGTATTTT. The chain has TRBV4-2 and TRBJ2-3; maybe TRBD2 (5 bases). CDR3 size: 13 residues. Germline-derived CDR1 and CDR2 are LGHNA and YNFKEQ.

The V and J genes are TRBV5-1 and TRBJ2-2, with 8 bases aligning to TRBD1. Unmatched junction bases numbered 10, after V lost 1 base and J lost 5 bases. The germline V gene encodes CDR1 SGHRS and CDR2 YFSETQ. The CDR3 sequence is 17 residues long. This CDR3 reads CASSLRQGAKETGELFF. CDR3 sequence (DNA): TGCGCCAGCAGCTTGAGGCAGGGGGCGAAGGAAACCGGGGAGCTGTTTTTT.

The rearrangement links TRBV5-1 to TRBJ1-4; 7 nucleotides match TRBD1. Germline CDR1 reads SGHRS; CDR2 reads YFSETQ. CDR3 length: 14 residues. V shed 4 bases, J shed 3 bases, and the junction held 3 bases outside the gene matches. The CDR3 coding sequence is TGCGCCAGCAGCGGGGGACAGTCTAATGAAAAACTGTTTTTT. Encoded protein: CASSGGQSNEKLFF. The variable domain in full, completed from reference TRBV5-1 and TRBJ1-4, reads KAGVTQTPRYLIKTRGQQVTLSCSPISGHRSVSWYQQTPGQGLQFLFEYFSETQRNKGNFPGRFSGRQFSNSRSEMNVSTLELGDSALYLCASSGGQSNEKLFFGSGTQLSVL.

This clone was seen more than once but under ten times. V and J are TRBV28 and TRBJ2-7; D gene uncertain. Germline-derived CDR1 and CDR2 are MDHEN and SYDVKM. V lost 2 bases and J 7 bases, leaving 9 bases between the germline ends. The CDR3 spans 12 residues. The CDR3 DNA sequence: TGTGCCAGCAGTTTACAGGCGTGGGAGCAGTACTTC. It is translated as CASSLQAWEQYF.

The chain carries TRBV7-2 and TRBJ1-4, with 8 bases aligning to TRBD1. With V trimmed by 2 bases and J by 5 bases, 10 bases remained unmatched. CDR1 is SGHTA and CDR2 is FQGNSA in the germline V gene. The length of the CDR3 is 17 residues. The CDR3 sequence is CASSLHYRGSANEKLFF. The CDR3, as DNA: TGTGCCAGCAGCTTACATTACAGGGGGAGTGCGAATGAAAAACTGTTTTTT.

The V call is TRBV4-1, the J call TRBJ2-1; tentatively, D is TRBD2 (6 bases). The V gene's germline CDR1 is MGHRA and CDR2 YSYEKL. The CDR3 totals 13 residues. V was cut by 6 bases and J by 4 bases, with 10 bases left in between. As DNA, the CDR3 is TGCGCCAGCAGTAGTAGCGGATACAATGAGCAGTTCTTC. It encodes CASSSSGYNEQFF.

The sample holds a few counts of this clone. Other DNA sequences in this sample translate to the same CDR3. The rearrangement links TRBV5-1 to TRBJ1-4, with D unclear. V was shortened by 1 base and J by 0 bases, with 4 bases between the two germline ends. Germline-derived CDR1 and CDR2 are SGHRS and YFSETQ. The CDR3 covers 14 residues. CDR3 nucleotides: TGCGCCAGCAGCTTGAGAGCAACTAATGAAAAACTGTTTTTT. Translated: CASSLRATNEKLFF.

This clone was found once. A much larger clone is a single base away; this may be a read error. The same CDR3 arises from other DNA sequences in this sample as well. The V gene is TRBV7-8, the J gene TRBJ1-5; 7 bases are a match to TRBD1. The ends lost 5 bases at V and 0 bases at J; junction bases unmatched: 7. This CDR3 contains 16 residues. Germline CDR1 reads SGHVS; CDR2 reads FQNEAQ. DNA for the CDR3: TGTGCCAGCAGCCCAGGGGGGCGGGTTAGCAATCAGCCCCAGCATTTT. This encodes CASSPGGRVSNQPQHF.

This chain uses TRBV5-1 with TRBJ1-6; the D is unclear. V gave up 0 bases and J gave up 7 bases, with 8 bases separating them. This CDR3 comprises 14 residues. Germline V gene lookup returns CDR1 SGHRS and CDR2 YFSETQ. The CDR3 protein is CASSLDLGNSPLHF. In nucleotides, the CDR3 is TGCGCCAGCAGCTTGGATCTTGGGAATTCACCCCTCCACTTT. Full variable domain (rest looked up from reference TRBV5-1 and TRBJ1-6): KAGVTQTPRYLIKTRGQQVTLSCSPISGHRSVSWYQQTPGQGLQFLFEYFSETQRNKGNFPGRFSGRQFSNSRSEMNVSTLELGDSALYLCASSLDLGNSPLHFGNGTRLTVT.